The sequence of this TCR beta chain was determined in a study of T cell changes during pregnancy in multiple sclerosis. This table comes from immunoSEQ multiplex PCR, and its TCRdb copy is limited to in-frame clones, with some not included. The data contain tens of thousands of clones, about 93% of them singletons. This CDR3 has 16 amino acids. V lost 4 bases, J lost 4 bases, and 9 bases stayed unmatched. From germline, CDR1 is MNHNY and CDR2 SVGAGI (reference sequence). The chain links TRBV6-6 to TRBJ1-2; 10 nucleotides align to TRBD1. The material was CD4+ T cells from peripheral blood mononuclear cells, obtained in the second trimester of pregnancy. The receptor was derived from a female donor with multiple sclerosis, enrolled in a pregnancy study. The chain's CDR3 is CASSSPRQGAGYGYTF. CDR3 DNA: TGTGCCAGCAGTTCTCCTAGACAGGGGGCTGGCTATGGCTACACCTTC.